Listed here are 20 T cell receptor beta chains from one sample, sequenced in a study of blood T cell repertoires in COVID-19. This table comes from immunoSEQ multiplex PCR, and its TCRdb copy is limited to in-frame clones, with some not included. The data hold roughly 160,000 clones, with approximately 80% observed a single time. Sequences were obtained from peripheral blood. The receptor set was obtained from a woman aged 55-69 years with acute or convalescent COVID-19.

The chain couples TRBV19 to TRBJ2-7; 8 nucleotides line up with TRBD1. The CDR3 runs 13 residues. The V and J ends lost 5 bases and 3 bases, in that order; junction bases with no gene match: 3. Germline V gene data show CDR1 as LNHDA and CDR2 as SQIVND (reference sequence). CDR3 nucleotide sequence: TGTGCCAGTAGTCGAGGGACAGGCTACGAGCAGTACTTC. Its protein is CASSRGTGYEQYF.

V is TRBV28 and J is TRBJ2-7, with 9 bases lining up with TRBD1. CDR1 MDHEN and CDR2 SYDVKM come from the germline V gene. The CDR3 runs 14 residues. V lost 6 bases, J lost 3 bases, and 6 bases stayed unmatched. The CDR3 here is CASSEGQGNYEQYF. Written as DNA, the CDR3 is TGTGCCAGCAGCGAGGGACAGGGAAACTACGAGCAGTACTTC.

The chain joins TRBV7-9 to TRBJ2-1; 7 bases match TRBD1. The CDR3 extends over 15 amino acids. After removal of 3 bases from V and 1 base from J, the junction contained 3 bases not matched to a gene. Looked up from germline, CDR1 is SEHNR and CDR2 is FQNEAQ (reference sequence). The CDR3 coding sequence is TGTGCCAGCAGCTTTACGACAGGGTCCTACAATGAGCAGTTCTTC. Translation: CASSFTTGSYNEQFF.

The chain links TRBV3-1 (or the pseudogene TRBV3-2) to TRBJ1-1; D possibly corresponds to TRBD1 (6 bases). The germline CDR1 and CDR2 sequences are LGHDT and YNNKEL (reference sequence). The V gene lost 5 bases and the J gene lost 1 base, with 14 bases spanning the gap. The CDR3 spans 15 residues. The CDR3 DNA reads as TGTGCCAGCAGCTCGGGAGGGGGACGGAACACTGAAGCTTTCTTT. Amino acid sequence: CASSSGGGRNTEAFF.

As DNA, the CDR3 is TGTGCCAGCAGTGAAGCGCCTCGGGGCTTCGGATCCAGGGGGCGCACAGATACGCAGTATTTT. Encoded protein: CASSEAPRGFGSRGRTDTQYF. The J gene is TRBJ2-3, the V gene TRBV2; 8 nucleotides agree with TRBD1. CDR1 and CDR2 (germline): SNHLY, FYNNEI. The CDR3 length is 21 residues. Germline trimming cut 0 bases from V and 1 base from J; bases unmatched to any gene: 18.

The DNA of the CDR3 is TGTGCCAGCAGCTTGGAGGGGACAGGGGGCGAGCAGTACTTC. This gives the protein CASSLEGTGGEQYF. The rearrangement uses TRBV5-4 and TRBJ2-7; 11 bases are shared with TRBD1. V dropped 0 bases and J dropped 6; count of bases not matched to a gene: 2. Germline values: CDR1 SGHNT, CDR2 YYREEE (reference sequence). CDR3 length: 14 residues. The full variable domain, completed using reference TRBV5-4 and TRBJ2-7, is ETGVTQSPTHLIKTRGQQVTLRCSSQSGHNTVSWYQQALGQGPQFIFQYYREEENGRGNFPPRFSGLQFPNYSSELNVNALELDDSALYLCASSLEGTGGEQYFGPGTRLTVT.

The chain couples TRBV12-5 to TRBJ2-5, with D possibly matching TRBD2 (6 bases). CDR3 length: 11 residues. The germline gives CDR1 LGHNT, CDR2 FRNRAP. Between the trimmed V and J ends, which lost 6 bases and 7 bases, there was a span of 9 bases. CDR3 in DNA: TGTGCTAGTGGGGAGGGCGGGACCCAGTACTTC. It translates to CASGEGGTQYF.

The chain joins TRBV27 to TRBJ1-2, with D hard to call. The V end was cut by 1 base, the J end by 4 bases, with 13 bases between. Germline values: CDR1 MNHEY, CDR2 SMNVEV (reference sequence). This CDR3 comprises 15 residues. CDR3 sequence (DNA): TGTGCCAGCAGTTTATATAGACATCAGGTCTATGGCTACACCTTC. Protein product: CASSLYRHQVYGYTF.

Here the CDR3 DNA reads TGTGCCAGCAGGGGGACCGACAGGCCCACGCTGCCCCAGCATTTT. Its translation is CASRGTDRPTLPQHF. This sequence joins TRBV6-5 and TRBJ1-5; TRBD1 is a possible D gene (6 bases). Trimming shortened V by 6 bases and J by 9 bases, and 21 bases separated the two germline ends. Germline CDR1 reads MNHEY; CDR2 reads SVGAGI. CDR3 length: 15 amino acids.

The rearrangement uses TRBV4-1 and TRBJ1-5; D gene uncertain. Trimming pared 1 base from V and 4 bases from J, leaving 14 bases between. Germline values: CDR1 MGHRA, CDR2 YSYEKL. This CDR3 spans 16 amino acids. The CDR3 nucleotides are TGCGCCAGCAGCCAAGGGGCCGCCCTAAGAAATCAGCCCCAGCATTTT. It translates to CASSQGAALRNQPQHF.

This clone was recorded a few times. V gene TRBV7-2 combines with J gene TRBJ2-2; 9 nucleotides line up with TRBD1. Trimming removed 5 bases from V and 5 bases from J; junction bases left unmatched: 12. The CDR3 totals 17 residues. Germline lookup yields CDR1 SGHTA and CDR2 FQGNSA. This CDR3 is CASSRVSGTGKTGELFF. The CDR3 coding sequence is TGTGCCAGCAGCCGCGTTAGTGGGACAGGGAAAACCGGGGAGCTGTTTTTT.

This clone was counted a single time. V is TRBV6-2 or TRBV6-3 and J is TRBJ1-1; D is uncertain. V lost 6 bases and J lost 11, with 16 bases in between. Germline V gene lookup returns CDR1 MNHEY and CDR2 SVGEGT. This CDR3 spans 12 amino acids. CDR3 DNA: TGTGCCAGCAGCCTTACCGGGGATAAGGCTTTCTTT. It codes for CASSLTGDKAFF.

The rearrangement links TRBV7-9 to TRBJ2-3; weak D call: TRBD2 (5 bases). Germline V gene lookup returns CDR1 SEHNR and CDR2 FQNEAQ (reference sequence). V was trimmed by 8 bases and J by 7 bases, leaving 19 bases between them. This CDR3 region has 14 residues. This chain's CDR3 is CASGLTTGFHTQYF. CDR3 in DNA: TGTGCCAGCGGTCTGACAACGGGGTTTCATACGCAGTATTTT.

V and J are TRBV7-2 and TRBJ2-7; D remains unclear. The CDR3 sequence is 12 residues long. From germline, CDR1 is SGHTA and CDR2 FQGNSA. The V end was cut by 2 bases, the J end by 7 bases, with 9 bases between. CDR3 sequence reads: CASSLSSWEQYF. The CDR3 bases are TGTGCCAGCAGCTTAAGCTCCTGGGAGCAGTACTTC.

The J gene is TRBJ1-1, the V gene TRBV7-2; the match to TRBD1 covers 9 bases. The germline gives CDR1 SGHTA, CDR2 FQGNSA. The CDR3 length is 14 residues. The trim removed 1 base at V and 5 bases at J, leaving 2 bases unmatched. The DNA for the CDR3 is TGTGCCAGCAGCTTAGGGGGACAGGGAACTGAAGCTTTCTTT. As protein: CASSLGGQGTEAFF.

V usage is TRBV7-2 and J usage is TRBJ2-7, with 8 nucleotides matching TRBD1. V lost 2 bases and J lost 0; bases outside the gene matches: 3. Germline V CDR1 and CDR2: SGHTA, FQGNSA. The CDR3 has 15 amino acids. The CDR3 loop reads CASSLIQGASYEQYF. The CDR3 DNA reads TGTGCCAGCAGCTTAATTCAGGGGGCCTCCTACGAGCAGTACTTC. Using reference TRBV7-2 and TRBJ2-7 for the parts outside the CDR3, the full variable domain is GAGVSQSPSNKVTEKGKDVELRCDPISGHTALYWYRQSLGQGLEFLIYFQGNSAPDKSGLPSDRFSAERTGGSVSTLTIQRTQQEDSAVYLCASSLIQGASYEQYFGPGTRLTVT.

The V and J genes are TRBV25-1 and TRBJ1-1, with D uncertain. The ends were cut back, 7 bases at V and 1 base at J, with 4 bases in the middle. CDR1 and CDR2 (germline): MGHDK, SYGVNS. The CDR3 sequence is 11 residues long. CDR3 protein: CASIWNTEAFF. In nucleotides, the CDR3 is TGTGCCAGCATATGGAACACTGAAGCTTTCTTT.

This clone was seen once. The chain is built from TRBV9 and TRBJ2-1; 8 bases line up with TRBD2. Germline values: CDR1 SGDLS, CDR2 YYNGEE. The V segment lost 3 bases and the J segment 9 bases; nucleotides outside the gene matches: 8. The CDR3 is 14 amino acids. In DNA, the CDR3 is TGTGCCAGCAGCGCCCTCGGGGGGGCTGGTGAGCAGTTCTTC. Translation gives CASSALGGAGEQFF.

V and J are TRBV28 and TRBJ1-4; 10 bases fit TRBD1. The CDR3 sequence is 17 residues long. Germline CDR1 is MDHEN and CDR2 is SYDVKM. V lost 4 bases and J lost 3; bases outside the gene matches: 8. The CDR3 nucleotides are TGTGCCAGCAGTTCCCGCCGGGACAGGGGTTCTAATGAAAAACTGTTTTTT. Amino acids: CASSSRRDRGSNEKLFF.

The J gene is TRBJ2-3, the V gene TRBV5-1; D not certain. V was clipped by 7 bases and J by 0 bases, with 15 bases between them. Germline V lookup: CDR1 SGHRS, CDR2 YFSETQ. The CDR3 has 15 amino acids. The CDR3 DNA follows: TGCGCCAGCTATCCCCAGGTTTTTAGCACAGATACGCAGTATTTT. This encodes CASYPQVFSTDTQYF.